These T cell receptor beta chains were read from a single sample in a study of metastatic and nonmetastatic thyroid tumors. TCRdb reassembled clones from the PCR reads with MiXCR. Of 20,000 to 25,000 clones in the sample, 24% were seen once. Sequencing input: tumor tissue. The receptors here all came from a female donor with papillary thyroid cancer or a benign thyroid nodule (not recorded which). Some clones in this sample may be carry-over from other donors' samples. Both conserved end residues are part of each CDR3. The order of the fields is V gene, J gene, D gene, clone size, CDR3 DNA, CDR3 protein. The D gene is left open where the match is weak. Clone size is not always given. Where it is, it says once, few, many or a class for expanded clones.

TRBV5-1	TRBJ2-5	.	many	TGCGCCAGCAGCTCGGGCGATACCCAGTACTTC	CASSSGDTQYF
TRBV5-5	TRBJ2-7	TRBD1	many	TGTGCCAGCAGCTTCCACCAGACAGGGGGCCTCTACGAGCAGTACTTC	CASSFHQTGGLYEQYF
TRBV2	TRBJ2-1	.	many	TGTGCCAGCAGTGTAACCCAACTAACTAACAATGAGCAGTTCTTC	CASSVTQLTNNEQFF
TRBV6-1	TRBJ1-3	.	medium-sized	TGTGCCAGCAGTGACAGGGTTGGAAACACCATATATTTT	CASSDRVGNTIYF
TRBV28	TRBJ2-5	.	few	TGTGCCAGCAGTTCGGGGGAGGCAAGGTACTTC	CASSSGEARYF
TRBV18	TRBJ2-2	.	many	TGTGCCAGCTCACCCGGGTTCGGGCGGACGAACACCGGGGAGCTGTTTTTT	CASSPGFGRTNTGELFF
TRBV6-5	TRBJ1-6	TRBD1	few	TGTGCCAGCAGTTACGGTACAGGGGGGTCACCCCTCCACTTT	CASSYGTGGSPLHF
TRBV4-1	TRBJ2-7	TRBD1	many	TGCGCCAGCAGCCTGGGACAGTCTCGGGAGCAGTACTTC	CASSLGQSREQYF
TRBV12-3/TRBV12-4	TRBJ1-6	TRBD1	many	TGTGCCAGCAGTGCCGACAGGGGGCATAATTCACCCCTCCACTTT	CASSADRGHNSPLHF
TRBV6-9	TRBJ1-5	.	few	TGTGCCAGCAGCACGGACGTGAAGACCAATCAGCACCAGCATTTT	CASSTDVKTNQHQHF
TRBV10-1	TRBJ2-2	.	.	TGCGCCAGCAGTGAGGGTGGCGGGGAGCTGTTTTTT	CASSEGGGELFF
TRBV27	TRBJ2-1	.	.	TGTGCCAGCAGTCTGGGACCGCCCCAGGGTGAGCAGTTCTTC	CASSLGPPQGEQFF
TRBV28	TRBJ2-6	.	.	TGTGCCAGCGGCTGGGGGACCTCTGTGGCCAACGTCCTTACTTTC	CASGWGTSVANVLTF
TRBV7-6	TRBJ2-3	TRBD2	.	TGTGCCAGCAGCTTACGTACTAGCGGGATCGGGACAGACACGCAGTATTTT	CASSLRTSGIGTDTQYF
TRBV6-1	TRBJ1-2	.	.	TGTGCCAGCAGTGATAAATGGGGCAACTATTGCTACACCTTC	CASSDKWGNYCYTF
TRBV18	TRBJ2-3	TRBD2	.	TGTGCCAGCTCACCTACTAGCGGGAGGGGTGCAGATACGCAGTATTTT	CASSPTSGRGADTQYF
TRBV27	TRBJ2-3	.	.	TGTGCCAGCAGTCTTATGCCATCTGTAGATACGCAGTATTTT	CASSLMPSVDTQYF
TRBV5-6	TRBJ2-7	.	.	TGTGCCAGCAGCTTGTTTGGGTCCTACGAGCAGTACTTC	CASSLFGSYEQYF
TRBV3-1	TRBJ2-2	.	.	TGTGCCAGCAGCCACCACAGCGTCCCTTGGGAGCTGTTTTTT	CASSHHSVPWELFF
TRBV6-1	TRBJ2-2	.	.	TGTGCCAGCAGTGCCCAGGCGGGAACCGGGGAGCTGTTTTTT	CASSAQAGTGELFF
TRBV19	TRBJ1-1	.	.	TGTGCCAGTAGGGATGGACAGCTGAACACTGAAGCTTTCTTT	CASRDGQLNTEAFF
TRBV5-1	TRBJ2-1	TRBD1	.	TGCGCCAGCAGCTCTTACAGGGGCCTCTCCTACAATGAGCAGTTCTTC	CASSSYRGLSYNEQFF
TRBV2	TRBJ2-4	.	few	TGTGCCAGCAGTGAGGGACAAGGCAGAAACATTCAGTACTTC	CASSEGQGRNIQYF
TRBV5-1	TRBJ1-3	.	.	TGCGCCAGCAGCTTGGACGGGGTTCCGGCAAACACCATATATTTT	CASSLDGVPANTIYF
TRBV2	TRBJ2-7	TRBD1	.	TGTGCCAGCAGTGTCCGGGACAGGGTGAACGAGCAGTACTTC	CASSVRDRVNEQYF
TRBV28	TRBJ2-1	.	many	TGTGCCAGCCATGGCCGCGGGGACTCCTACAATGAGCAGTTCTTC	CASHGRGDSYNEQFF
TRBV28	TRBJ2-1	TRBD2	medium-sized	TGTGCCAGCAGTTTTGGGACGGGGGGCAATGAGCAGTTCTTC	CASSFGTGGNEQFF
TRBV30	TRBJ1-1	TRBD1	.	TGTGCCTCGGGACAGAACATGAACACTGAAGCTTTCTTT	CASGQNMNTEAFF
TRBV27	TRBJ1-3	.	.	TGTGCCAGAAGCCCGGGGGGGAGCTCTGGAAACACAATATATTTT	CARSPGGSSGNTIYF
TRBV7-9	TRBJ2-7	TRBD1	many	TGTGCCAGCAGCTTAAGTCAGGGGGCAAACGAGCAGTACTTC	CASSLSQGANEQYF
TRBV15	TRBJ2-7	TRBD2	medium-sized	TGTGCCACCAGCAGAGATCCCGCTAGCGGTGTCTCCTACGAGCAGTACTTC	CATSRDPASGVSYEQYF
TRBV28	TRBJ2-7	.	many	TGTGCCAGCAGTTTACAGGGTTCCTACGAGCAGTACTTC	CASSLQGSYEQYF
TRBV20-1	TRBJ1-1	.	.	TGCAGTGCTAGACAGACAGGAAGATGGGACACTGAAGCTTTCTTT	CSARQTGRWDTEAFF
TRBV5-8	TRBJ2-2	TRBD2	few	TGTGCCAGCAGCAACATGGGCGGGAGGGACACCGGGGAGCTGTTTTTT	CASSNMGGRDTGELFF
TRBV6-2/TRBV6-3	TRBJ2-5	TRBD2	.	TGTGCCAGCAGTCCTCTAGCGGGAGGGAGGGAGACCGAGTACTTC	CASSPLAGGRETEYF
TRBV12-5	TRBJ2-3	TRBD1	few	TGTGCTAGTGGTTTGGGGACAGGGGTTGCAGATACGCAGTATTTT	CASGLGTGVADTQYF
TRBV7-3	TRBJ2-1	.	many	TGTGCCAGCAGTCCCACTAGAGGTATGAACAATGAGCAGTTCTTC	CASSPTRGMNNEQFF
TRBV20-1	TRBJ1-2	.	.	TGCAGTGATAGGTCGGAGCCGGGAGTGGGAGGCTACACCTTC	CSDRSEPGVGGYTF
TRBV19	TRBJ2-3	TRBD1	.	TGTGCCAGTAACAGGGGGCGCACAGATACGCAGTATTTT	CASNRGRTDTQYF
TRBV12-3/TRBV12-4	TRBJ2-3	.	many	TGTGCCAGCAGTCAATACACAGATGCGCAGTATTTT	CASSQYTDAQYF
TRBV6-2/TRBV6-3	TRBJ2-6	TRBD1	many	TGTGCCACACGCCTCGGGGACAGGGGGCTGTCGAGCTCTGGGGCCAACGTCCTGACTTTC	CATRLGDRGLSSSGANVLTF
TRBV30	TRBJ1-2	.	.	TGTGCCTGGAGAGTAGAGTATGGCTACACCTTC	CAWRVEYGYTF
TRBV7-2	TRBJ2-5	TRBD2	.	TGTGCCATCAGCCCGAGGACTAGCGGGAGAGTCGTGACCCAGTACTTC	CAISPRTSGRVVTQYF
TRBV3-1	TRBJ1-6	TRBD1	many	TGTGCCAGCAGCCAAGGGGGGGGACAGGGTAATTCACCCCTCCACTTT	CASSQGGGQGNSPLHF
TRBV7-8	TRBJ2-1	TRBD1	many	TGTGCCAGCAGCTTAGAACAGGGGAGCTCCTACAATGAGCAGTTCTTC	CASSLEQGSSYNEQFF
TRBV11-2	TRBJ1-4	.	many	TGTGCCACCAGGGCAGGGGCCATCGATAATGAAAAACTGTTTTTT	CATRAGAIDNEKLFF
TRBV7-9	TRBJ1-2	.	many	TGTGCCAGCAGCTTAACTAGGGAAGGTGGCTACACCTTC	CASSLTREGGYTF
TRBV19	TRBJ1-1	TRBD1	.	TGTGCCAGTAGTCTCGGGGACAGGGCGGCTTTCTTT	CASSLGDRAAFF
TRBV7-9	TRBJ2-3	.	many	TGTGCCAGCAGCCCAAGGACCACAGATACGCAGTATTTT	CASSPRTTDTQYF
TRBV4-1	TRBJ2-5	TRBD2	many	TGCGCCAGCAGCCAAGATCAGAGCGGGAGGGAGACCCAGTACTTC	CASSQDQSGRETQYF
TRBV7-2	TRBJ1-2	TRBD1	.	TGTGCCAGCAGCCCCGGACAGGGGAGGTATGGCTACACCTTC	CASSPGQGRYGYTF
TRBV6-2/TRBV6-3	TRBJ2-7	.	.	TGTGCCAGCAGCTGGGACATCTCCCACGAGCAGTACTTC	CASSWDISHEQYF
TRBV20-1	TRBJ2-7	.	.	TGCAGTGCTTGGGGGGAGCGGGCTTTGTACGAGCAGTACTTC	CSAWGERALYEQYF